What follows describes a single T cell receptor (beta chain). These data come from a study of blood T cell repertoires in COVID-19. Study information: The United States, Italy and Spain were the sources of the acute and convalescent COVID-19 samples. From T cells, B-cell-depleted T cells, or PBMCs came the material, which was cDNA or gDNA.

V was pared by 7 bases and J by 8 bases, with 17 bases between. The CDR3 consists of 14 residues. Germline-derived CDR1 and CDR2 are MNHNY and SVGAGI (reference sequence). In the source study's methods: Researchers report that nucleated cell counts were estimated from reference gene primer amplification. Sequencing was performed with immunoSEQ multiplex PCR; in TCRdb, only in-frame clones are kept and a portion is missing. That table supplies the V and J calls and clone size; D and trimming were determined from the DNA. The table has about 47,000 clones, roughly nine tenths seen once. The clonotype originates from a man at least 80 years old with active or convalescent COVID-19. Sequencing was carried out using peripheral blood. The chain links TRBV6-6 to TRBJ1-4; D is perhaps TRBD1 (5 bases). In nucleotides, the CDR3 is TGTGCCAGCACGACGCAGGGTTACGGGGAAAAACTGTTTTTT. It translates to CASTTQGYGEKLFF.